These 6 T cell receptor beta chains share one sample of origin, sequenced in a study of blood T cell repertoires in COVID-19. This table comes from immunoSEQ multiplex PCR, and its TCRdb copy is limited to in-frame clones, with some not included. The sample includes a few hundred thousand clones, roughly 90% of them seen just once. Sequenced input: PBMCs or T cells enriched from blood (not recorded which). These receptors came from a woman in her late teens or twenties with acute COVID-19.

The chain is built from TRBV28 and TRBJ1-5; D uncertain. Germline V gene sequence: CDR1 MDHEN, CDR2 SYDVKM. There are 13 residues in the CDR3. The V and J ends lost 5 bases and 3 bases respectively, with 8 bases between them. CDR3 sequence (DNA): TGTGCCAGCAGTGATCGGTTCAATCAGCCCCAGCATTTT. As protein: CASSDRFNQPQHF.

Only one count was recorded for this clone. This chain joins TRBV27 and TRBJ1-2, with a possible D match to TRBD1 (5 bases). V was trimmed by 3 bases and J by 4 bases, leaving 9 bases between them. The germline V gene has CDR1 MNHEY and CDR2 SMNVEV (reference sequence). The CDR3 has 13 amino acids. The CDR3: CASSFGGAYGYTF. DNA of the CDR3: TGTGCCAGCAGTTTCGGGGGAGCCTATGGCTACACCTTC.

This clone was seen a few times. The rearrangement links TRBV25-1 to TRBJ1-1; D might be TRBD1 (6 bases). The CDR3 is 15 amino acids. Trimming took off 2 bases at V and 1 base at J, with 11 bases between the two ends. Germline-derived CDR1 and CDR2 are MGHDK and SYGVNS. The CDR3 region is CASSELQQGNTEAFF. CDR3 nucleotides: TGTGCCAGCAGTGAACTCCAACAGGGGAACACTGAAGCTTTCTTT.

This chain uses TRBV2 with TRBJ2-7; no definite D call. Trimming took off 3 bases at V and 2 bases at J, with 11 bases between the two ends. Germline V lookup: CDR1 SNHLY, CDR2 FYNNEI. CDR3 length equals 14 residues. The CDR3 loop is CASSEAGWAYEQYF. In DNA form, the CDR3 reads TGTGCCAGCAGTGAGGCAGGCTGGGCCTACGAGCAGTACTTC.

The chain joins TRBV2 to TRBJ1-5; D is undetermined. With 2 bases removed from V and 7 bases from J, the gap between germline ends came to 6 bases. The CDR3 covers 12 residues. Germline V gives CDR1 SNHLY, CDR2 FYNNEI. CDR3: CASSESRQPQHF. CDR3 in DNA: TGTGCCAGCAGTGAATCTAGACAGCCCCAGCATTTT.

This chain links TRBV9 with TRBJ1-5; possibly TRBD1 for D (5 bases). Trimming left V 0 bases short and J 7 bases short, with 11 bases between. The CDR3 extends over 14 amino acids. The germline CDR1 and CDR2 sequences are SGDLS and YYNGEE. The chain's CDR3 is CASSVDGGAQPQHF. The CDR3 nucleotides read TGTGCCAGCAGCGTAGATGGAGGGGCCCAGCCCCAGCATTTT.